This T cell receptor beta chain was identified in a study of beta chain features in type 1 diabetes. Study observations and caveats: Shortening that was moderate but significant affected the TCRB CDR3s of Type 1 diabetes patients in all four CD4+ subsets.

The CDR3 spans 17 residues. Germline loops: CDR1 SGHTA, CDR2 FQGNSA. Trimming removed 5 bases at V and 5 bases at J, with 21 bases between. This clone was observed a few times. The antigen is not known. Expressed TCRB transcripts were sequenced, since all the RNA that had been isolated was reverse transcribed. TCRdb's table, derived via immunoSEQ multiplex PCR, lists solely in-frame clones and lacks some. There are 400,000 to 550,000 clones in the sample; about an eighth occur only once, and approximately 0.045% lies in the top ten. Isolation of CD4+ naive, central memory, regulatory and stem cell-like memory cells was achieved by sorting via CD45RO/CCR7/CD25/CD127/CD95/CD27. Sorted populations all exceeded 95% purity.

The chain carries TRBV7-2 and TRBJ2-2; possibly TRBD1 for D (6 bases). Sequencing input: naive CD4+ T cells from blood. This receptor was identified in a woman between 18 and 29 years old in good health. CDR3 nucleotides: TGTGCCAGCAGCCCTTATGTCCTCCCTAGGGGGACCGGGGAGCTGTTTTTT. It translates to CASSPYVLPRGTGELFF.